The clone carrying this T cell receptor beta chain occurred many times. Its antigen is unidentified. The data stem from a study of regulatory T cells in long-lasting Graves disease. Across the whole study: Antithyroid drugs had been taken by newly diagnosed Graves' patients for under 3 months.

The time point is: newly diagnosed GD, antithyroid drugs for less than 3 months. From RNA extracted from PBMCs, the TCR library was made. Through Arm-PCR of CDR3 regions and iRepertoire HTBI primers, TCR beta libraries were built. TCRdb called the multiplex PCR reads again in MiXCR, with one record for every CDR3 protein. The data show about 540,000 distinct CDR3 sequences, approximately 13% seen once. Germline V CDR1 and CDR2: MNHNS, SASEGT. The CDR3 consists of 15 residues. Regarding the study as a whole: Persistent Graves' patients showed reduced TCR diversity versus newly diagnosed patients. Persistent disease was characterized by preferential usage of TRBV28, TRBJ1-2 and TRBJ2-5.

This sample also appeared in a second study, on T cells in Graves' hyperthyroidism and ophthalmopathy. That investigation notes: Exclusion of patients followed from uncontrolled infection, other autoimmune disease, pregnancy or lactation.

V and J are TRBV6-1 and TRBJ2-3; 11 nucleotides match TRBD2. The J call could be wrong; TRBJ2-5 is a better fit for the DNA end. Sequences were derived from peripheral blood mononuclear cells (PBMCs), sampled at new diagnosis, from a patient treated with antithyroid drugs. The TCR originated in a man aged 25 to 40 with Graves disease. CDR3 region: CASSVSGRGEKTQYF. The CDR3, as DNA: TGTGCCAGCAGTGTTAGCGGGAGGGGGGAAAAGACCCAGTACTTC.